Listed below are T cell receptor beta chains from one sample, sequenced in a study of OX40 agonist ivuxolimab in advanced cancers. Produced via immunoSEQ multiplex PCR; TCRdb's table is partial and in-frame only. The top ten clones hold approximately 0.36% of a sample with 90,000 to 100,000 clones, approximately 89% of them seen once. The source material was CD4+ or CD8+ T cells sorted from blood, sampled in a trial of the OX40 agonist ivuxolimab. The receptors shown here come from an adult with an advanced solid tumor such as melanoma, head and neck, liver or kidney cancer. Each CDR3 is given with its conserved first and last residue.

V | CDR3
TRBV30 | CAWIRTYNSPLHF
TRBV5-4 | CASSPSSHTGELFF
TRBV5-1 | CASSLSGVNTGELFF
TRBV19 | CASSTGGSYPYEQYF
TRBV4-3 | CASSQDLQGSSYNEQFF
TRBV6-1 | CASSERSGSRDTQYF
TRBV6-5 | CASSYSGEVGQPQHF
TRBV4-2 | CASSQGLADTDTQYF
TRBV6-1 | CASSEAGTEAGYGYTF
TRBV11-2 | CASSYGDTGELFF
TRBV4-2 | CASSRGPRDEVYGYTF
TRBV5-1 | CASSLTGRDGYTF
TRBV5-6 | CASSLDRGDTEAFF
TRBV20-1 | CSFKDNEQFF
TRBV7-3 | CASSLMAGDTGELFF
TRBV18 | CASSRDRGRTDTQYF
TRBV19 | CASMGLGTTEAFF
TRBV7-2 | CASSLGGSGIYEQYF
TRBV7-6 | CASSKDRDNEQFF
TRBV19 | CASSPWGPLQGTGELFF
TRBV27 | CASSLSLGYGYTF
TRBV27 | CASRIAGSTGELFF
TRBV4-1 | CASSPVGAYEQYF
TRBV4-2 | CASSQEGGGRNQPQHF
TRBV11-2 | CASSGFRQGYEQFF
TRBV9 | CASSGGLAYYNEQFF
TRBV27 | CASSSLRENAFQETQYF
TRBV5-6 | CASSPGSYGYTF
TRBV23-1 | CASSQAVGGAAKRFF
TRBV4-1 | CASSQGGMDRSYEQYF
TRBV5-1 | CASTQTGQPVRSSYNEQFF
TRBV15 | CATSRAIVLDGDYEQYF
TRBV7-9 | CASSLKGMQPQHF
TRBV5-1 | CASSLILGTGQYF
TRBV11-2 | CASSFGTDTEAFF
TRBV7-2 | CATQPGLEPYEQYF
TRBV6-1 | CASRTDSNQPQHF
TRBV7-9 | CASSLSNEQFF
TRBV19 | CASSSQGNTEAFF
TRBV27 | CASSSDVRGIYGYTF
TRBV10-2 | CASSDEGVATSEETQYF
TRBV7-2 | CASSLGGGARSYNEQFF
TRBV7-2 | CASSPTSGEETQYF
TRBV30 | CAWIGGTEAFF
TRBV9 | CASSVAGRAETQYF
TRBV5-1 | CASSSLSRGSGTGELFF
TRBV30 | CAWNLLREKLFF
TRBV6-1 | CASSEGLGRVRETQYF
TRBV7-9 | CASSSFRDRGSKRPQYF
TRBV5-6 | CASGDPGTGELFF
TRBV5-4 | CASSLGLAGLNEQFF
TRBV11-2 | CASSLGTGGSYEQYF